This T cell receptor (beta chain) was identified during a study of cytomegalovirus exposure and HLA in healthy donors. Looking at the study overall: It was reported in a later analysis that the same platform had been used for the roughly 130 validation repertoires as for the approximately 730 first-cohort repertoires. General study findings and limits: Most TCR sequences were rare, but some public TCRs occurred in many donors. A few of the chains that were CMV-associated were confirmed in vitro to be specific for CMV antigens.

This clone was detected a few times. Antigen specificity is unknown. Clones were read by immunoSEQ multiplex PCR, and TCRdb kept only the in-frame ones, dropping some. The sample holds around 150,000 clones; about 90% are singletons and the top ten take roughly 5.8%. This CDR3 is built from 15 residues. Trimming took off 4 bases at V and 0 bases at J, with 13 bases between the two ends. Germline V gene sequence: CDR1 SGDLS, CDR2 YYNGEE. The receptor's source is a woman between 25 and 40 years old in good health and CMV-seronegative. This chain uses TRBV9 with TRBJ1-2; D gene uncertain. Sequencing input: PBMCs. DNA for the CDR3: TGTGCCAGCAGCCCTTCCCTCACCACTAACTATGGCTACACCTTC. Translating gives CASSPSLTTNYGYTF.